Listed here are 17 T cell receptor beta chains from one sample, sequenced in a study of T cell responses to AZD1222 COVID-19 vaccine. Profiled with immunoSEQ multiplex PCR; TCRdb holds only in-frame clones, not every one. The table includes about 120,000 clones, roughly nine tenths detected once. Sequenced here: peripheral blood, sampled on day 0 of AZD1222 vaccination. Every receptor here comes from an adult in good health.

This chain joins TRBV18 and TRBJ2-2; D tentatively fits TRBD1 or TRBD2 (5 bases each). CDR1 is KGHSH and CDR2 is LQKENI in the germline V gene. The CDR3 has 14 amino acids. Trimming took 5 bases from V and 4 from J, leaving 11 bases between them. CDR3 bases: TGTGCCAGCTCAGGGCAGGGACCCACCGGGGAGCTGTTTTTT. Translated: CASSGQGPTGELFF.

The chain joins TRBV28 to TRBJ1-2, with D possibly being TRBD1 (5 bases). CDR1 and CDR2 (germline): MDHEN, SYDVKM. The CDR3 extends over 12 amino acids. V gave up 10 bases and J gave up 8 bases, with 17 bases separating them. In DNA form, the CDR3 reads TGTGCCACGGTCAGGGACCTGGAAGGCTACACCTTC. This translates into CATVRDLEGYTF.

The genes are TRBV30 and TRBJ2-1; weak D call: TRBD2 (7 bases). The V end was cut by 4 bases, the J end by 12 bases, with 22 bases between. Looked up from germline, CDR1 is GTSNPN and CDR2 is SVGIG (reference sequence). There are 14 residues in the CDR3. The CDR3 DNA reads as TGTGCCTGGAAGAGGGTAGGGGGGGGCACAGGGCAGTTCTTC. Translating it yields CAWKRVGGGTGQFF.

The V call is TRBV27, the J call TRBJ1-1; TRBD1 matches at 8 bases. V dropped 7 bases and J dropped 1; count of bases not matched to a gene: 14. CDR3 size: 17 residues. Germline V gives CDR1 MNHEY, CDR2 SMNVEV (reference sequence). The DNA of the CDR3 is TGTGCCAGCACTCCTCACTCGGGCAGGGGGCGGAACACTGAAGCTTTCTTT. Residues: CASTPHSGRGRNTEAFF.

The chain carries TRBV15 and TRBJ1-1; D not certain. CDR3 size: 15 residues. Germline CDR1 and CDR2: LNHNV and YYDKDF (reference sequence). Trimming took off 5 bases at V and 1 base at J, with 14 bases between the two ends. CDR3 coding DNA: TGTGCCACCAGCGGCGGATACCTTGGGAACACTGAAGCTTTCTTT. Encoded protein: CATSGGYLGNTEAFF.

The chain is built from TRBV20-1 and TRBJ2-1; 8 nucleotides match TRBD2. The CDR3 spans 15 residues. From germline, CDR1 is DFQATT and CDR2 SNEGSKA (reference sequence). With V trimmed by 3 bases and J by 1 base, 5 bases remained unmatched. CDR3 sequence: CSASTGLESYNEQFF. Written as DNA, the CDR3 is TGCAGTGCTAGTACGGGACTAGAATCCTACAATGAGCAGTTCTTC.

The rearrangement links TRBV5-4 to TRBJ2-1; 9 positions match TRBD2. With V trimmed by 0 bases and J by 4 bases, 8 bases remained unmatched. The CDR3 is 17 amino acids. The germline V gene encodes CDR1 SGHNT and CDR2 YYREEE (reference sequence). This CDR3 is CASSLGVGLAGYNEQFF. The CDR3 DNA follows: TGTGCCAGCAGCTTGGGGGTCGGTCTAGCGGGATACAATGAGCAGTTCTTC.

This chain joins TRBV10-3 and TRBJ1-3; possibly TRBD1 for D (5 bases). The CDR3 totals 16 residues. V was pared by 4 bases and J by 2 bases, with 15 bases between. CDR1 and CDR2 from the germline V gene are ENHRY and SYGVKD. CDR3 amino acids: CAISVGGSPPGNTIYF. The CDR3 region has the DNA TGTGCCATCAGTGTCGGGGGGTCCCCCCCTGGAAACACCATATATTTT.

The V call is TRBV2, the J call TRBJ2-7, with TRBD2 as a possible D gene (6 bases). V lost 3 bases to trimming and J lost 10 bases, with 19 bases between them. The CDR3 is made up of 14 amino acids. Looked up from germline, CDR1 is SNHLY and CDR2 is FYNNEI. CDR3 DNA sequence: TGTGCCAGCAGTGACCCGGCGGGGCGCCGGACTCAGTACTTC. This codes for CASSDPAGRRTQYF.

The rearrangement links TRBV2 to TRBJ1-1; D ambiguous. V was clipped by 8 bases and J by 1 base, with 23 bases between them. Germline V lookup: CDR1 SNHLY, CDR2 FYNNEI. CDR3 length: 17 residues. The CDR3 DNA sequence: TGTGCCAGCCGCTCCTTGCGACGGACTGACAAGAACACTGAAGCTTTCTTT. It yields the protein CASRSLRRTDKNTEAFF.

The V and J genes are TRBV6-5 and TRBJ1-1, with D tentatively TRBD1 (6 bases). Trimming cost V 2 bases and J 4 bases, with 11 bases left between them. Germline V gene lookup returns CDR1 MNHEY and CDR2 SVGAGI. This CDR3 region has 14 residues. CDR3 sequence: CASSYTQGSTEAFF. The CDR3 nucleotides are TGTGCCAGCAGTTACACCCAGGGGTCCACTGAAGCTTTCTTT.

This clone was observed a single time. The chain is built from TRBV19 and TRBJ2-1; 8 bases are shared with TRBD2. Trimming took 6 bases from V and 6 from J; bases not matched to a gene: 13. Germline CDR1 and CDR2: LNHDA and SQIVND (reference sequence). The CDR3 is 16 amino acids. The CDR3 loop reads CASRTASGSSPNEQFF. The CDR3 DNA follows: TGTGCCAGTAGAACAGCAAGCGGGAGCTCGCCCAATGAGCAGTTCTTC.

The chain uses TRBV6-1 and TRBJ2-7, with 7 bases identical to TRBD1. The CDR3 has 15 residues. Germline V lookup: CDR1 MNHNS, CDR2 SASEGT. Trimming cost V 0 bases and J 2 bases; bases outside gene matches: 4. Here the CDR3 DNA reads TGTGCCAGCAGTGAAGCGACAGGGACCGCCTACGAGCAGTACTTC. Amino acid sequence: CASSEATGTAYEQYF.

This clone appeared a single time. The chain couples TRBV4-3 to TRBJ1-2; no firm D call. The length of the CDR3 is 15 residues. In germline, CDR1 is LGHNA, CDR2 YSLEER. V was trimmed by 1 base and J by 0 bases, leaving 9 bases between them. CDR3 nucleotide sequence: TGCGCCAGCAGCCAAGCCCAGGATCCTAACTATGGCTACACCTTC. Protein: CASSQAQDPNYGYTF.

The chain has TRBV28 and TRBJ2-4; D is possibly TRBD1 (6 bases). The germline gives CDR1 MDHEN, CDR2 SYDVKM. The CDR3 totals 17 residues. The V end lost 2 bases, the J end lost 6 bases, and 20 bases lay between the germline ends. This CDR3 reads CASSLPASGGEANIQYF. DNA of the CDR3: TGTGCCAGCAGTTTACCGGCGTCTGGGGGCGAAGCAAACATTCAGTACTTC.

The CDR3 protein is CASSEVEASGSGPQYF. In DNA form, the CDR3 reads TGTGCCAGCAGTGAGGTGGAGGCTAGCGGGAGTGGGCCGCAGTATTTT. The chain employs TRBV6-4 and TRBJ2-3, with 10 bases matching TRBD2. The CDR3 sequence is 16 residues long. The germline V gene has CDR1 MRHNA and CDR2 SNTAGT. J gave up 10 bases and V 3 bases, and 13 bases lay outside the gene matches.

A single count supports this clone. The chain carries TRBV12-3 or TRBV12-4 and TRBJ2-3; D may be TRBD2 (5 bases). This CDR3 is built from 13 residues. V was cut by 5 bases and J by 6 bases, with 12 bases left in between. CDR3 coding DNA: TGTGCCAGCAGTGTGACTATTTATGATACGCAGTATTTT. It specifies CASSVTIYDTQYF.